This TCR beta chain originates from a study of blood T cell repertoires in COVID-19 (dated by TCRdb to 2018 to 2021). Background on the whole study: Collaborator samples came from the United States, Italy and Spain and covered acute and convalescent phases of COVID-19. Where available, HLA class I and class II types were taken from metadata supplied by the sample provider and were not determined by assay-based typing. Samples were obtained from the ongoing ImmuneRACE study (first 160 participants) and from some 1,300 subjects provided by 6 global collaborators. The prospective study material was composed of cDNA or gDNA derived from T cells, B-cell-depleted T cells, or PBMCs. A de-identified subject ID, COVID-19 status, age in years and sex were almost always included in the sample metadata. Subjects who had been exposed to COVID-19, were actively infected with it, or had recovered from it provided the deeply sampled blood TCRbeta repertoires that made up the dataset. The repertoires were made available in a free public database intended to serve as a resource for research on the immune response to SARS-CoV-2.

TCRbeta CDR3 regions were amplified from genomic DNA by means of the immunoSEQ Assay, a bias-controlled multiplex PCR. In the paper's pipeline: The number of nucleated cells in each sample was estimated by amplification of reference gene primers within the assay. Sequence reads were collapsed and filtered to measure the absolute abundance of every unique TCRbeta CDR3 rearrangement. For each sample, productive Simpson clonality was calculated by taking the square root of Simpson's diversity index across productive rearrangements. Entries here come from immuneACCESS through TCRdb and include only in-frame sequences with V and J called. Some clones fail to appear in such tables; in the studies checked, an unresolved V gene covers under half of the shortfall, and the cause of the remainder is unknown. V and J calls and clone size are as listed in that table; D and trimming were resolved from the DNA. The sample table records 100,000 to 150,000 clones; 88% of these occur just once. Of the sample, 0.75% to 0.9% falls within the top ten clones.

Whole blood was collected in K2EDTA tubes by collaborating institutions according to the institutions' own protocols. For TCRbeta analysis, collaborator samples were shipped as frozen whole blood, as isolated PBMCs, or as DNA extracted from either sample type. Summary of the overall study and its limitations: How much clinical and demographic metadata was included differed by source and by participant, and the metadata was provided uncurated.

Concerning this clone itself: Its antigen is unknown. No base quality values were provided; no much bigger clone lies one nucleotide off.

Relative to germline, V is 3 bases shorter and J is 6 bases shorter, with 8 bases between their ends. Taken from the germline V gene, the CDR1 and CDR2 loops are KGHSH and LQKENI. Counted from cysteine to phenylalanine, this CDR3 has 12 amino acids. The DNA shown is the 36-base CDR3, in frame from base 1. The chain links TRBV18 with TRBJ1-1, and the D gene may be TRBD1, 6 bases matching. Material for sequencing was peripheral blood. The clonotype originates from a woman in her 50s with active or convalescent COVID-19. The nucleotide sequence reads as follows: TGTGCCAGCTCACCGGGGACATCTGAAGCTTTCTTT. It is translated as CASSPGTSEAFF.